Below, 22 T cell receptor beta chains from the same sample are listed, as sequenced in a study of CD8 T cells in ankylosing spondylitis. From the 5' RACE reads, TCRdb called clonotypes with MiXCR, one entry per CDR3 protein. Of more than 150,000 distinct CDR3 sequences listed, about 13% are singletons. The specimen was blood, either unsorted or a sorted T cell fraction (not recorded which). The receptors derive from a male donor with ankylosing spondylitis or in good health (not recorded which).

J is TRBJ2-7 and V is TRBV7-9, with TRBD1 identical over 9 bases. From germline, CDR1 is SEHNR and CDR2 FQNEAQ (reference sequence). The length of the CDR3 is 13 residues. Unmatched junction bases numbered 6, after V lost 8 bases and J lost 4 bases. The CDR3 DNA sequence: TGTGCCAGCGGCGGACAGGGGAATTACGAGCAGTACTTC. It translates to CASGGQGNYEQYF.

This clonotype was detected a few times. The V and J genes are TRBV7-8 and TRBJ2-3; D not certain. V was trimmed by 5 bases and J by 6 bases, leaving 12 bases between them. The CDR3 contains 13 residues. Germline V gene lookup returns CDR1 SGHVS and CDR2 FQNEAQ. The CDR3 protein is CASSPPPEDTQYF. DNA of the CDR3: TGTGCCAGCAGCCCCCCCCCGGAGGATACGCAGTATTTT. Using reference TRBV7-8 and TRBJ2-3 for the parts outside the CDR3, the full variable domain is GAGVSQSPRYKVAKRGQDVALRCDPISGHVSLFWYQQALGQGPEFLTYFQNEAQLDKSGLPSDRFFAERPEGSVSTLKIQRTQQEDSAVYLCASSPPPEDTQYFGPGTRLTVL.

In its sample, this clonotype was seen once. This rearrangement joins TRBV2 to TRBJ2-7, with D tentatively TRBD2 (6 bases). Trimming cost V 8 bases and J 0 bases, with 11 bases left between them. Germline V gives CDR1 SNHLY, CDR2 FYNNEI. The CDR3 runs 13 residues. As DNA, the CDR3 is TGTGCCAGCGACCAGGGAGGCTCCTACGAGCAGTACTTC. It translates to CASDQGGSYEQYF.

This clonotype occurred a few times. The CDR3 reads CASSIVTITDTQYF. The CDR3 coding sequence is TGTGCCAGTAGTATAGTAACGATCACAGATACGCAGTATTTT. This chain connects TRBV19 to TRBJ2-3, with unresolved D. Between the trimmed V and J ends, which lost 1 base and 2 bases, there was a span of 7 bases. The CDR3 consists of 14 residues. From germline, CDR1 is LNHDA and CDR2 SQIVND (reference sequence).

This chain connects TRBV20-1 to TRBJ2-5; D is undetermined. The CDR3 length is 12 residues. CDR1 is DFQATT, CDR2 SNEGSKA, per germline (reference sequence). With 5 bases removed from V and 4 bases from J, the gap between germline ends came to 11 bases. The CDR3, as DNA: TGCAGTGCTCCCCAAAGAGGAGAGACCCAGTACTTC. Amino acids: CSAPQRGETQYF.

V usage is TRBV2 and J usage is TRBJ1-2; weak D call: TRBD1 (5 bases). This CDR3 has 16 amino acids. Trimming pared 3 bases from V and 4 bases from J, leaving 18 bases between. Germline CDR1 and CDR2: SNHLY and FYNNEI. CDR3 coding DNA: TGTGCCAGCAGTGATCCACCAACTAGGGGACCCTATGGCTACACCTTC. Translation: CASSDPPTRGPYGYTF.

This clonotype was detected a few times. The V gene is TRBV9, the J gene TRBJ2-5; 7 bases are shared with TRBD2. Trimming took 4 bases from V and 5 from J; bases not matched to a gene: 8. The CDR3 loop spans 14 amino acids. CDR1 and CDR2 from the germline V gene are SGDLS and YYNGEE. The CDR3 DNA follows: TGTGCCAGCAGCCCCGAGGGTAGCGGGGAGACCCAGTACTTC. Its translation is CASSPEGSGETQYF. Full variable domain (outside the CDR3, taken from reference TRBV9 and TRBJ2-5): DSGVTQTPKHLITATGQRVTLRCSPRSGDLSVYWYQQSLDQGLQFLIQYYNGEERAKGNILERFSAQQFPDLHSELNLSSLELGDSALYFCASSPEGSGETQYFGPGTRLLVL.

This clonotype was observed a handful of times. The genes are TRBV15 and TRBJ2-5, with D tentatively TRBD2 (5 bases). Trimming cost V 11 bases and J 5 bases, with 15 bases left between them. This CDR3 is 12 amino acids long. Germline V gene lookup returns CDR1 LNHNV and CDR2 YYDKDF (reference sequence). The CDR3, as DNA: TGTGCCCAAAGGAGGCTAGCCGAGACCCAGTACTTC. This sequence encodes CAQRRLAETQYF. The variable domain in full, with the rest retrieved from reference TRBV15 and TRBJ2-5, is DAMVIQNPRYQVTQFGKPVTLSCSQTLNHNVMYWYQQKSSQAPKLLFHYYDKDFNNEADTPDNFQSRRPNTSFCFLDIRSPGLGDTAMYLCAQRRLAETQYFGPGTRLLVL.

The sample holds many counts of this clonotype. The chain employs TRBV7-9 and TRBJ2-5; unclear D gene. CDR3 length: 14 amino acids. Trimming removed 5 bases at V and 5 bases at J, with 15 bases between. The germline gives CDR1 SEHNR, CDR2 FQNEAQ (reference sequence). CDR3: CASSLVIGFETQYF. The DNA for the CDR3 is TGTGCCAGCAGCCTAGTAATAGGGTTTGAGACCCAGTACTTC.

This clonotype was recorded many times. The chain carries TRBV3-1 and TRBJ2-7; tentatively, D is TRBD1 (6 bases). Trimming took off 4 bases at V and 3 bases at J, with 16 bases between the two ends. The CDR3 consists of 15 residues. Germline loops: CDR1 LGHDT, CDR2 YNNKEL (reference sequence). The CDR3 region is CASSPPGQDFYEQYF. The CDR3 nucleotides read TGTGCCAGCAGCCCTCCGGGACAAGACTTCTACGAGCAGTACTTC.

The V call is TRBV11-2, the J call TRBJ2-7; 10 bases fit TRBD1. The CDR3 has 16 amino acids. Trimming at V came to 1 base and at J to 0 bases, leaving 3 bases not matched to a gene. CDR1 SGHAT and CDR2 FQNNGV come from the germline V gene. The CDR3 protein is CASSLVGQGVSYEQYF. CDR3 bases: TGTGCCAGCAGCTTAGTTGGACAGGGGGTCTCCTACGAGCAGTACTTC.

The chain is built from TRBV2 and TRBJ2-7; possibly TRBD2 for D (6 bases). CDR3 length: 14 amino acids. V lost 3 bases, J lost 5 bases, and 14 bases lay in between. The V gene's germline CDR1 is SNHLY and CDR2 FYNNEI. CDR3 sequence: CASSDGGARNEQYF. CDR3 nucleotide sequence: TGTGCCAGCAGTGATGGAGGGGCTAGGAACGAGCAGTACTTC.

The gene calls are TRBV12-3 or TRBV12-4 and TRBJ1-1, with D uncertain. The CDR3 contains 14 residues. V was trimmed by 3 bases and J by 1 base, leaving 9 bases between them. CDR3 in amino acids: CASSLAQENTEAFF. CDR3 nucleotides: TGTGCCAGCAGTTTGGCCCAGGAGAACACTGAAGCTTTCTTT.

This clonotype was observed a few times. The J gene is TRBJ2-1, the V gene TRBV2; 7 bases align to TRBD2. This CDR3 is 17 amino acids long. Per the germline V gene, CDR1 is SNHLY and CDR2 is FYNNEI. Unmatched junction bases numbered 15, after V lost 4 bases and J lost 6 bases. The CDR3 sequence: CASSVPLGVAGINEQFF. The DNA for the CDR3 is TGTGCCAGCAGTGTCCCCCTGGGGGTAGCGGGTATCAATGAGCAGTTCTTC.

The gene calls are TRBV12-5 and TRBJ2-1; the D gene is possibly TRBD2 (5 bases). CDR1 and CDR2 from the germline V gene are LGHNT and FRNRAP. Trimming stripped 2 bases from V and 10 bases from J, with 6 bases between. The CDR3 runs to 11 residues. CDR3 protein: CASGLSGEQFF. CDR3 in DNA: TGTGCTAGTGGTTTGTCGGGGGAGCAGTTCTTC. Full variable domain (rest looked up from reference TRBV12-5 and TRBJ2-1): DARVTQTPRHKVTEMGQEVTMRCQPILGHNTVFWYRQTMMQGLELLAYFRNRAPLDDSGMPKDRFSAEMPDATLATLKIQPSEPRDSAVYFCASGLSGEQFFGPGTRLTVL.

This clonotype was seen only a few times. J is TRBJ2-1 and V is TRBV27; D gene uncertain. The CDR3 spans 12 residues. Germline loops: CDR1 MNHEY, CDR2 SMNVEV (reference sequence). With 3 bases removed from V and 6 bases from J, the gap between germline ends came to 6 bases. CDR3 DNA: TGTGCCAGCAGTTTTTCGGCCAATGAGCAGTTCTTC. Translated, it gives CASSFSANEQFF.

V and J are TRBV3-1 and TRBJ1-6, with D tentatively TRBD1 (5 bases). V gave up 3 bases and J gave up 13 bases, with 10 bases separating them. CDR3 length: 12 amino acids. Germline CDR1 and CDR2: LGHDT and YNNKEL (reference sequence). The CDR3 loop reads CASSQGTGPLHF. CDR3 coding DNA: TGTGCCAGCAGCCAGGGGACGGGGCCCCTCCACTTT.

The CDR3 here is CASSESFLSYEQYF. CDR3 nucleotide sequence: TGTGCCAGCTCAGAATCCTTCCTTAGTTACGAGCAGTACTTC. The chain is built from TRBV18 and TRBJ2-7; D remains unclear. The CDR3 is 14 residues long. V lost 5 bases and J 4 bases, leaving 15 bases between the germline ends. The germline gives CDR1 KGHSH, CDR2 LQKENI.

This clonotype was seen repeatedly, ten times or more. The chain combines TRBV7-9 with TRBJ2-7, with D uncertain. V dropped 4 bases and J dropped 3 bases, with 7 bases sitting between them. CDR3 length: 12 amino acids. CDR1 is SEHNR, CDR2 FQNEAQ, per germline (reference sequence). The CDR3 region is CASSSGVYEQYF. The DNA for the CDR3 is TGTGCCAGCAGCTCTGGGGTCTACGAGCAGTACTTC.

This clonotype has ten or more counts. The rearrangement uses TRBV3-1 and TRBJ2-7; D possibly uses TRBD1 or TRBD2 (6 bases each). Trimming cost V 4 bases and J 4 bases, with 17 bases left between them. Germline V lookup: CDR1 LGHDT, CDR2 YNNKEL (reference sequence). The CDR3 is made up of 15 amino acids. The CDR3 loop is CASSRSHGGGYEQYF. The CDR3 coding sequence is TGTGCCAGCAGCCGATCCCACGGAGGGGGTTACGAGCAGTACTTC.

A few counts support this clonotype. The chain joins TRBV7-9 to TRBJ2-3; maybe TRBD2 (6 bases). CDR1 is SEHNR and CDR2 is FQNEAQ in the germline V gene (reference sequence). The CDR3 runs 14 residues. V lost 5 bases and J 4 bases, leaving 13 bases between the germline ends. The CDR3 reads CASSLAGPADTQYF. The CDR3 DNA is TGTGCCAGCAGCCTCGCGGGACCCGCAGATACGCAGTATTTT.

This clonotype has more than one count but fewer than ten. V is TRBV9 and J is TRBJ1-1, with 8 bases that match TRBD1. V shed 7 bases and J 4 bases; nucleotides not matched to a gene: 3. Germline CDR1 reads SGDLS; CDR2 reads YYNGEE. The CDR3 is 12 residues long. CDR3 in amino acids: CASGDRGTEAFF. CDR3 nucleotides: TGTGCCAGCGGAGACAGGGGCACTGAAGCTTTCTTT.